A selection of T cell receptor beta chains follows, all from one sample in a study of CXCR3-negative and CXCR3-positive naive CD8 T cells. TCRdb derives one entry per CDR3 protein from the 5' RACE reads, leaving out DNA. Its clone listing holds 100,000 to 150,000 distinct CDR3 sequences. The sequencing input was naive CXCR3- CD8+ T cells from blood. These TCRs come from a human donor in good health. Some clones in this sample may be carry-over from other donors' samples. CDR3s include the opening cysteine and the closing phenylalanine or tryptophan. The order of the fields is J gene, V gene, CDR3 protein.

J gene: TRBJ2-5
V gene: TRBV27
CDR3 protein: CASTVRGGVGGTQYF

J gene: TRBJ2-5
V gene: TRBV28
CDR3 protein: CASSSWGGGQIQETQYF

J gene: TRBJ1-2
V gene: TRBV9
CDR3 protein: CASSVEGTGGLNGYTF

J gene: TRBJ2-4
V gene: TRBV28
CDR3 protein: CASSLIAGILAKNIQYF

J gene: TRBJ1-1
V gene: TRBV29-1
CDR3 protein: CSVEGVTEAFF

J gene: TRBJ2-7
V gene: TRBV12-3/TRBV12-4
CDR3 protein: CASSLGAGRSFGEQYF

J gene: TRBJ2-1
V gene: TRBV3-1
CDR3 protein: CASSQDKLADYNEQFF

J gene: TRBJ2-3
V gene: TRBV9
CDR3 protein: CASSASDPDTQYF

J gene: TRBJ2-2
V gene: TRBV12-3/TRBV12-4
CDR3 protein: CASSLADGELFF

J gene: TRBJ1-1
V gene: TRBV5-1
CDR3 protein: CASQQGVNTEAFF

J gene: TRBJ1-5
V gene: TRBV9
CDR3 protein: CASSVGCAGQPQHF

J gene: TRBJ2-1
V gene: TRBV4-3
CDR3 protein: CASSQGAGGANYNEQFF

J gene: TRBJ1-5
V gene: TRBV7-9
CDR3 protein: CASSGTVGNQPQHF

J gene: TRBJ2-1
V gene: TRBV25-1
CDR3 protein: CASSPRGGGRYNEQFF

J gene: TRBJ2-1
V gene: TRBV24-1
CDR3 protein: CATSEQGLAEQFF

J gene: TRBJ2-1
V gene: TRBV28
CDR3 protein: CASSLAVSGHNEQFF

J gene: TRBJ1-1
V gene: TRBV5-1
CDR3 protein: CASRDEVNTEAFF

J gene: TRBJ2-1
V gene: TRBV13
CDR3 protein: CASSFTSGGDNEQFF

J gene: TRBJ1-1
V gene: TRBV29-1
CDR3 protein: CSVVTSFPEAFF

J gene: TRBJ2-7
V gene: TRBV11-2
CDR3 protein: CASSLTGHGYEQYF

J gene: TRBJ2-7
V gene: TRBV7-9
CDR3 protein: CASSTHTLAFDYEQYF

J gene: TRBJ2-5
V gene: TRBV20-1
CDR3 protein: CSASPSQETQYF

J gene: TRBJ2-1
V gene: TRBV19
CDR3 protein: CASRPGTSGYNEQFF

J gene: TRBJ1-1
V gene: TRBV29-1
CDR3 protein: CSVQGWNTEAFF

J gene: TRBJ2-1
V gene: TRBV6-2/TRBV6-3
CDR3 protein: CASSYDRVSSYNEQFF

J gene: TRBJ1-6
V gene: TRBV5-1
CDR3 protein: CASSSGPPDSPLHF

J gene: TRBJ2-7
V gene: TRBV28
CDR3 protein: CASIQAGTYEQYF

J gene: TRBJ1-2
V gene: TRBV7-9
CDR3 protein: CASSSGDHGYTF

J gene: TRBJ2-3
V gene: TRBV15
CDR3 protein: CATSPIIQIHSTDTQYF

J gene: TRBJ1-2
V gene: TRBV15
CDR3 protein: CATSRDPGQSLGYTF

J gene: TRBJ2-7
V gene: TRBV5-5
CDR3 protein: CASSLWDGPREQYF

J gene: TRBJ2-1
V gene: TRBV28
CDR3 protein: CASSAPGYNEQFF

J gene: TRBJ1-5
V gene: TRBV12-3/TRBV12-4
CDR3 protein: CATGERGLNQPQHF

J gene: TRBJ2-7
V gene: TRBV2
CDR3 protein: CASSPRGNYEQYF

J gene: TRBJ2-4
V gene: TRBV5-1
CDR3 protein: CASSPDRGLAKNIQYF

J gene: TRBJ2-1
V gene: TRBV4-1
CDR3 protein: CASSQQTGTPNEQFF

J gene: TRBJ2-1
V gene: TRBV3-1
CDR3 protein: CASSQEDLADPGLGAPGEQFF

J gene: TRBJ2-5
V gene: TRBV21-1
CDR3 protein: CAIPYQETQYF

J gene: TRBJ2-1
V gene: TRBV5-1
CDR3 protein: CASSLGQGARNEQFF

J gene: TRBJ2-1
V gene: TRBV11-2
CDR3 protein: CASSFFSYNEQFF

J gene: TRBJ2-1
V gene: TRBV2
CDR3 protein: CASPGGGYNEQFF

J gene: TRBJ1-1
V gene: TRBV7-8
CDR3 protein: CASSLARGPEAFF

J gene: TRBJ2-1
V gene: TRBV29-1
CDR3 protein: CSVEDGAEGYAEFF

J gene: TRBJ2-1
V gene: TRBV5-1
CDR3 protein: CASSSGLAGRYYNEQFF

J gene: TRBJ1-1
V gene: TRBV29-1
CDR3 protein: CSVGQGYDTEAFF

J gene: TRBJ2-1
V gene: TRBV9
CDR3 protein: CASSVVGGESYNEQFF

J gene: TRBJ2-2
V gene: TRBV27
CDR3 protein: CASRLSFWAAGELFF

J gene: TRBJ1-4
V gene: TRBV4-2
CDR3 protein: CASSLDQGVNEKLFF

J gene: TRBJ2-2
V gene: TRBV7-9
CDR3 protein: CASRGYDTGELFF

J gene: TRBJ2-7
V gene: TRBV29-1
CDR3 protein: CSVGTGGYEQYF

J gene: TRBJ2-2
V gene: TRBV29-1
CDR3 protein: CSVVGETGELFF

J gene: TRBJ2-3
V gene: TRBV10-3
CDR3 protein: CATRDPPDTQYF

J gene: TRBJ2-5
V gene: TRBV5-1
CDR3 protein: CASSLASGIQETQYF

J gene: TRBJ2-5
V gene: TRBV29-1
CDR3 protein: CSVGFGHQETQYF

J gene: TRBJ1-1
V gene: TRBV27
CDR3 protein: CASSFGTGIETEAFF

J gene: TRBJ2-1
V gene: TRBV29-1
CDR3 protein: CSVERTGEYEQFF

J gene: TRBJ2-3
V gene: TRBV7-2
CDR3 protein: CASSLGVGSTDTQYF

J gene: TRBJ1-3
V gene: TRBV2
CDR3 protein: CASGTGEGNTIYF